This TCR beta chain came from a study of PD-1 blockade in classical Hodgkin lymphoma. Study information: Once every 2 weeks, patients received intravenous nivolumab at 3 mg/kg. Study-wide findings and caveats: The study found that TCR diversity rose significantly by C4D1 in CD4+ but not CD8+ cells. It was among complete responders that baseline diversity resembled that of newly diagnosed patients. Exclusion covered patients beginning nivolumab under 1 year post-ASCT.

Documented time point: cycle 4 day 1 (C4D1), after 5 to 7 weeks of nivolumab. Each patient relapsed following autologous stem cell transplantation, and prior brentuximab vedotin exposure differed. For this clone: Its cognate antigen is unknown.

The CDR3 runs 16 residues. V lost 6 bases, J lost 4 bases, and 11 bases stayed unmatched. The germline V gene has CDR1 LNHDA and CDR2 SQIVND (reference sequence). Profiled with immunoSEQ multiplex PCR; TCRdb holds only in-frame clones, not every one. The sample lists more than 95,000 clones, around nine tenths occurring once. The rearrangement joins TRBV19 to TRBJ2-2; 7 nucleotides line up with TRBD1. The TCR comes from a human donor with classical Hodgkin lymphoma. The sample consisted of peripheral blood mononuclear cells (PBMCs), taken before the fourth cycle of nivolumab. CDR3 in amino acids: CASSVSQGWSTGELFF. The CDR3 DNA sequence: TGTGCCAGTAGCGTCTCACAGGGGTGGAGCACCGGGGAGCTGTTTTTT. The full variable domain, its missing parts supplied by reference TRBV19 and TRBJ2-2, is DGGITQSPKYLFRKEGQNVTLSCEQNLNHDAMYWYRQDPGQGLRLIYYSQIVNDFQKGDIAEGYSVSREKKESFPLTVTSAQKNPTAFYLCASSVSQGWSTGELFFGEGSRLTVL.